This T cell receptor (beta chain) is from a study of cytomegalovirus exposure and HLA in healthy donors. The wider study: The Caucasian-associated ancestry cluster contained about 80% of the 398 genotyped donors. General study results and limits: It was taken for granted in presence/absence analyses that sequencing depth across donors was roughly uniform. A list of 150 or so TCR beta chains associated with cytomegalovirus was given.

This clone was seen a handful of times. Its target is unknown. Everyone who donated was a healthy bone marrow donor. The PCR employed 60 Vbeta primers together with 13 Jbeta primers. TCRdb's copy holds only in-frame clones and misses some; the assay was immunoSEQ multiplex PCR. The sample has 130,000 to 150,000 clones, around 80% seen once. V was clipped by 8 bases and J by 2 bases; unmatched bases: 7. The CDR3 loop spans 14 amino acids. Looked up from germline, CDR1 is MNHEY and CDR2 is SVGAGI. This sequence was found in a female donor in good health and CMV-seronegative. Sequencing input: PBMCs. The chain joins TRBV6-5 to TRBJ2-3; 7 positions agree with TRBD1. The CDR3 here is CASCPGQITDTQYF. The CDR3 DNA is TGTGCCAGCTGCCCGGGACAGATCACAGATACGCAGTATTTT.